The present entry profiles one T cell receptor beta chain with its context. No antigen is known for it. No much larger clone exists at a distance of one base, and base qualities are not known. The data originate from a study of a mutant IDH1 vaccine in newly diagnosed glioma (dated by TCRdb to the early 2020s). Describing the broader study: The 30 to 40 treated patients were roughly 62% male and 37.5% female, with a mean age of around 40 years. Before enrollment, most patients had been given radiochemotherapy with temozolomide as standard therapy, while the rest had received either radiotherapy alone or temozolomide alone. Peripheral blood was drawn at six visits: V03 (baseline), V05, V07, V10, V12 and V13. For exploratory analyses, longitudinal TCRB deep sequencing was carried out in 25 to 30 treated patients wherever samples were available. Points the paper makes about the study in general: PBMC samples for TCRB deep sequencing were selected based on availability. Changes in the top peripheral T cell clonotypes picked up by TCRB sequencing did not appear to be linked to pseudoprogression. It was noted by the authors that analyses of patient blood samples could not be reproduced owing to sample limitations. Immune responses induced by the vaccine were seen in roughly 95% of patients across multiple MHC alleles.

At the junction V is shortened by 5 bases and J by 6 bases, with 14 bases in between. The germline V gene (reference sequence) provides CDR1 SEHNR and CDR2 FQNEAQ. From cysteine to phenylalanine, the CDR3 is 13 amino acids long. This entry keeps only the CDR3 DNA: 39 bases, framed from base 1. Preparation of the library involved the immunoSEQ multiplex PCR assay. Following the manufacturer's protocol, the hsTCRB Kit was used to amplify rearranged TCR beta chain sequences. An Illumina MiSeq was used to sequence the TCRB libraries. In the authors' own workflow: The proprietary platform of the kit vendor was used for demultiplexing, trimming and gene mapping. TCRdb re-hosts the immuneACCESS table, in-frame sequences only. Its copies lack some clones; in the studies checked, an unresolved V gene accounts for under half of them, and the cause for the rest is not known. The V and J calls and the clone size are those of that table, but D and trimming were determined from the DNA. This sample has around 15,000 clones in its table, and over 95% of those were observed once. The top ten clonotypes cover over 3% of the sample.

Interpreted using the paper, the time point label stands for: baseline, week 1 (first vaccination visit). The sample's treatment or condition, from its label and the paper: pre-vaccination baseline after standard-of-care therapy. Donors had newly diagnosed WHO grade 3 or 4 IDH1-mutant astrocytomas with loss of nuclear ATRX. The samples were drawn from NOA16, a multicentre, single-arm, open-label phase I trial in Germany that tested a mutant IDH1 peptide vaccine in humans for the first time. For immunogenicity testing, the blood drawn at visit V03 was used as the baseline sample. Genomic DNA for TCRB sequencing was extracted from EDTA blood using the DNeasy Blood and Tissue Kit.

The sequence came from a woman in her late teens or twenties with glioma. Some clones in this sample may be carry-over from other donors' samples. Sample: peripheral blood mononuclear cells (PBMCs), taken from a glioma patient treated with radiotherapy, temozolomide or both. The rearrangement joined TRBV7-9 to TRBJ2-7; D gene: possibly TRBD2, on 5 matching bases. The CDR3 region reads CASSQDHRGEQYF. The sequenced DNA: TGTGCCAGCAGCCAGGACCACCGGGGCGAGCAGTACTTC.